The clone carrying this T cell receptor (beta chain) came up a few times. Its antigen is not known. The CDR3 regions of TCR beta were amplified from RNA transcripts. HTBI primers drove first-round RT-PCR of the TCR CDR3. TCRdb re-called the multiplex PCR reads through MiXCR, storing one row per CDR3 protein. This table holds about 590,000 distinct CDR3 sequences, about 14% found once. This sample was taken from a study of T cells in Graves' hyperthyroidism and ophthalmopathy. Each person with ophthalmopathy scored at least 3 on the Clinical Activity Score, reached NOSPECS grade 4 or higher, and had been ill under 3 months. Those patients with uncontrolled infection, other autoimmune disease, pregnancy or lactation were excluded. The PBMCs were taken from around 10 ml of fresh peripheral blood. Per germline, CDR1 DFQATT and CDR2 SNEGSKA (reference sequence). This CDR3 comprises 14 residues. The V segment lost 7 bases and the J segment 4 bases; nucleotides outside the gene matches: 7.

Study conclusions and caveats: Most thyroid-expanded clonotypes above 0.001 were also found in blood.

The rearrangement joins TRBV20-1 to TRBJ2-1, with 10 bases matching TRBD2. Sequenced input: blood. The receptor's source is a woman in her late teens or twenties with Graves' ophthalmopathy. The CDR3 sequence: CSGRTSGHYNEQFF. In DNA form, the CDR3 reads TGCAGTGGTAGGACTAGCGGTCATTACAATGAGCAGTTCTTC.